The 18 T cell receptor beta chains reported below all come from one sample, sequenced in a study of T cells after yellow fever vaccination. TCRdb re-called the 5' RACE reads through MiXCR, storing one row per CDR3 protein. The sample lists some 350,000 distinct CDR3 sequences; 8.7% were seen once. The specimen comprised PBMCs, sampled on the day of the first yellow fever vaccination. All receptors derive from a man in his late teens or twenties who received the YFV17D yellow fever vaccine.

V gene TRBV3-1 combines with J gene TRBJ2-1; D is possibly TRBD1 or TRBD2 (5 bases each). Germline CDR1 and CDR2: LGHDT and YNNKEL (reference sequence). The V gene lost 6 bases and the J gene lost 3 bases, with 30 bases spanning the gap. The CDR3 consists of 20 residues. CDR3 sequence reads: CASSPDSWDLPGNRYNEQFF. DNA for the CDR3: TGTGCCAGCAGTCCAGACTCCTGGGACCTCCCGGGGAATCGCTACAATGAGCAGTTCTTC.

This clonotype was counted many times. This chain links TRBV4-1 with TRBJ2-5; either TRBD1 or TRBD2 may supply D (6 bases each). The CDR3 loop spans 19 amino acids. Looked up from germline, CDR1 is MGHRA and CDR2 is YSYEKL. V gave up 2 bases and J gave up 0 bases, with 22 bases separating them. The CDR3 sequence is CASSQSIGSPGGYQETQYF. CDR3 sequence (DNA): TGCGCCAGCAGCCAATCAATAGGAAGTCCCGGGGGCTACCAAGAGACCCAGTACTTC.

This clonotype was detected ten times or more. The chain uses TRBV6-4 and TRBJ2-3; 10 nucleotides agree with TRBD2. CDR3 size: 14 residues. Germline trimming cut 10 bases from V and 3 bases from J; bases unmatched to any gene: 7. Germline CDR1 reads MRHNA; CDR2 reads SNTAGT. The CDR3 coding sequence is TGTGCCACTTCCAAGCGGGGGGGAACAGATACGCAGTATTTT. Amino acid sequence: CATSKRGGTDTQYF.

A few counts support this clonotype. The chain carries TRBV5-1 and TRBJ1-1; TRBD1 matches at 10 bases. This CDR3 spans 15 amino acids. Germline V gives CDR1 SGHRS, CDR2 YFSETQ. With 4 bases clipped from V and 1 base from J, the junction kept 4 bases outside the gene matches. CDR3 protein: CASSPGQGTNTEAFF. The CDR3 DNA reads TGCGCCAGCAGCCCGGGACAGGGGACGAACACTGAAGCTTTCTTT. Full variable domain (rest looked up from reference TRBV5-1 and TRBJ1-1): KAGVTQTPRYLIKTRGQQVTLSCSPISGHRSVSWYQQTPGQGLQFLFEYFSETQRNKGNFPGRFSGRQFSNSRSEMNVSTLELGDSALYLCASSPGQGTNTEAFFGQGTRLTVV.

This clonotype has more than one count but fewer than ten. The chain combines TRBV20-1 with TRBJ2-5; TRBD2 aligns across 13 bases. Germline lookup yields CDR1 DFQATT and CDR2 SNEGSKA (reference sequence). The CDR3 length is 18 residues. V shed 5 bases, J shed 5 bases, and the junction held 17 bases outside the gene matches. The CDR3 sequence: CSALSPGLAGEVWETQYF. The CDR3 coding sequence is TGCAGTGCTCTCTCGCCCGGACTAGCGGGGGAAGTTTGGGAGACCCAGTACTTC.

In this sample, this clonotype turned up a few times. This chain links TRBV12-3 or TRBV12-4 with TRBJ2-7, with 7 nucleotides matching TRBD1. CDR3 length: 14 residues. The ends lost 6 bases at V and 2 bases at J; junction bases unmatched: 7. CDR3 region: CASRVGTVAYEQYF. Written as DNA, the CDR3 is TGTGCCAGCAGGGTCGGGACAGTTGCCTACGAGCAGTACTTC.

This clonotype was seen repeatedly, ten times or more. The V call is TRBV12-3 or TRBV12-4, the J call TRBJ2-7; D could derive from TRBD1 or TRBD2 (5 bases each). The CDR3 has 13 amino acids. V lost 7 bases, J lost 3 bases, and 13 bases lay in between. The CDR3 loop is CASKMGRFYEQYF. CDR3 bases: TGTGCCAGCAAAATGGGACGGTTCTACGAGCAGTACTTC.

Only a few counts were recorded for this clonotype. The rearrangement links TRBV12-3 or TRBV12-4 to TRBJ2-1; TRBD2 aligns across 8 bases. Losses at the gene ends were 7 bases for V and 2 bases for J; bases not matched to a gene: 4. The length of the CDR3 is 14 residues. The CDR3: CASTTSEAYNEQFF. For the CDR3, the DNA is TGTGCCAGCACGACTAGCGAAGCCTACAATGAGCAGTTCTTC.

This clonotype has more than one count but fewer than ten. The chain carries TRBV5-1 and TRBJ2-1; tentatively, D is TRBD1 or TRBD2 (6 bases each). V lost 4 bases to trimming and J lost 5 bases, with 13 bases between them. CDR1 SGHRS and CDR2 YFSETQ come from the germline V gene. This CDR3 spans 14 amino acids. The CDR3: CASSPRGGHNEQFF. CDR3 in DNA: TGCGCCAGCAGCCCGCGTGGGGGGCACAATGAGCAGTTCTTC.

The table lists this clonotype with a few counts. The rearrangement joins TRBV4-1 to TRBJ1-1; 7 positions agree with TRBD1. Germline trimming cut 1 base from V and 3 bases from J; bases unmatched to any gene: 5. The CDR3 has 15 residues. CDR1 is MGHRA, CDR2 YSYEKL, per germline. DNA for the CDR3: TGCGCCAGCAGCCAAGTGCGACAGGGTGACACTGAAGCTTTCTTT. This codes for CASSQVRQGDTEAFF.

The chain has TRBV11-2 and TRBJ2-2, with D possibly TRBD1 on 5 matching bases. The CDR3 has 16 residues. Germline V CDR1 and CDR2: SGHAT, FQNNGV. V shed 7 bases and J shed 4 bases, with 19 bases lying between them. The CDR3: CASNQGGQELTGELFF. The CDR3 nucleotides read TGTGCCAGCAACCAGGGTGGGCAGGAGCTCACCGGGGAGCTGTTTTTT.

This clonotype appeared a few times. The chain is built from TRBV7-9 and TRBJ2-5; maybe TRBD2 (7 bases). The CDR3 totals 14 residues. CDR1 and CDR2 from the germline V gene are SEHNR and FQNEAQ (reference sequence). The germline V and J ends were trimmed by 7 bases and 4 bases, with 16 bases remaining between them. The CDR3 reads CASNEGAGAETQYF. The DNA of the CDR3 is TGTGCCAGCAACGAAGGGGCGGGGGCAGAGACCCAGTACTTC.

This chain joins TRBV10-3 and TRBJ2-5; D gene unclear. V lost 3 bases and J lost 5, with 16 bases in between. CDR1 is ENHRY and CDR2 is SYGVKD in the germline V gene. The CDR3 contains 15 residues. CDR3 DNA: TGTGCCATCAGTGAAGGTGGCAGTCTGGGGGAGACCCAGTACTTC. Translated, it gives CAISEGGSLGETQYF.

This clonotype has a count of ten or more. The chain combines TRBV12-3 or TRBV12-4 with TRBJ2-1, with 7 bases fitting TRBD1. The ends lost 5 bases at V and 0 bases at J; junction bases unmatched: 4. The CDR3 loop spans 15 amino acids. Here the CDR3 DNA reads TGTGCCAGCAGTCTCCGACAGGGCTCCTACAATGAGCAGTTCTTC. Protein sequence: CASSLRQGSYNEQFF.

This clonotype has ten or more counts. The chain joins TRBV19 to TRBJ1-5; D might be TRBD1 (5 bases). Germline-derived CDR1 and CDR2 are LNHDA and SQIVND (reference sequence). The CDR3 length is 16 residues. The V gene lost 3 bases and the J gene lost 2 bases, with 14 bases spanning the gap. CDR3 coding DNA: TGTGCCAGTAGTATGACGGGGGGATGGGGCAATCAGCCCCAGCATTTT. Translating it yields CASSMTGGWGNQPQHF.

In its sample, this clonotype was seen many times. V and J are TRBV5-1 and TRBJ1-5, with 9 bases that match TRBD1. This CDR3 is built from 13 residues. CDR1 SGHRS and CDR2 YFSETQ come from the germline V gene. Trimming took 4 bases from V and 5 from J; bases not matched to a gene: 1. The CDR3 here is CASSRDRDQPQHF. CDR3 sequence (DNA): TGCGCCAGCAGCCGGGACAGGGATCAGCCCCAGCATTTT.

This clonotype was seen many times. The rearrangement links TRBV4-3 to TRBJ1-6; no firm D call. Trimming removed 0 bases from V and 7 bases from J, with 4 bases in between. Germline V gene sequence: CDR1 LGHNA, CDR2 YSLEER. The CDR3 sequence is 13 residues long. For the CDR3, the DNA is TGCGCCAGCAGCCAAGAAACGAATTCACCCCTCCACTTT. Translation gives CASSQETNSPLHF.

This CDR3 reads CSVGDRGDQPQHF. As DNA, the CDR3 is TGCAGCGTGGGTGACAGGGGAGATCAGCCCCAGCATTTT. This chain joins TRBV29-1 and TRBJ1-5, with TRBD1 matching over 8 bases. The ends lost 6 bases at V and 5 bases at J; junction bases unmatched: 6. Looked up from germline, CDR1 is SQVTM and CDR2 is ANQGSEA. The CDR3 is 13 residues long.